This TCR beta chain was sequenced during a study of CD8+ T cells in alopecia areata (dated by TCRdb to 2016 to 2019). For the wider study: The treated patients, all with moderate-to-severe alopecia areata, were enrolled in an open-label pilot trial of oral tofacitinib given at 5 to 10 mg twice daily. Biopsies were taken from tofacitinib-treated patients at baseline and at 4 and 24 weeks of treatment, and a later scalp biopsy was taken in several of the tofacitinib-treated patients. The SALT score, which quantifies the percentage of affected scalp surface area, was used to measure disease severity in treated patients. RNA was extracted with the PAXgene miRNA kit for fixed scalp, the miRNeasy kit for PBMCs, and the RNeasy kit for mouse skin. Scalp clonality was compared among normal scalp (n=4), patchy alopecia areata scalp (n=8), and alopecia totalis/universalis scalp (n=8). immunoSEQ multiplex PCR using 35 Vbeta forward primers and 13 Jbeta reverse primers was used to amplify TCRbeta CDR3 regions. In both human patients and the C3H/HeJ mouse model, the study applied high-throughput TCRbeta sequencing to look at T cell clonal expansion in alopecia areata. Human TCRbeta sequencing covered scalp tissue and sorted CD4+ and CD8+ peripheral blood T cells from patchy and totalis/universalis alopecia areata patients and healthy controls. Patients received tofacitinib for 6 to 18 months and were then followed off drug for 6 months to check for delayed response and recurrence.

Receptors were amplified or captured by the immunoSEQ multiplex PCR assay. RNA was extracted from all samples and reverse transcribed into cDNA, which served as template for TCR sequencing. SuperScript III was used to make first-strand cDNA, primed with a 2:1 mix of oligo-dT and random hexamers. Amplification bias was assessed with a synthetic immune receptor repertoire, and residual bias was removed computationally. Regarding the original processing steps: Raw reads were preprocessed to remove errors, and CDR3 was defined by IMGT conventions from the conserved cysteine to phenylalanine. Clonality was computed by normalizing Shannon entropy by log2 of the number of productive unique TCRs and subtracting the result from 1. Whether scalp clones were CD4 or CD8 was inferred by matching scalp TCRbeta sequences against CD4 and CD8 repertoires sorted from blood. Not all clones reach the TCRdb copy of this immuneACCESS table, which keeps in-frame sequences only. Checked studies attribute under half of the gap to unresolved V genes and leave the rest unexplained. That table furnishes V, J and clone size, whereas the DNA furnished D and trimming. Here the sample has roughly 92,000 clones; just over 70% occur a single time. The ten largest clonotypes hold about 18% of the sample.

V is pared back by 6 bases and J by 1 base, with 33 bases lying between the germline termini. There are 22 amino acids in the CDR3, from cysteine to phenylalanine inclusive. The CDR3 DNA has 66 bases and is translated from base 1. The germline V gene (reference sequence) sets CDR1 to PRHDT and CDR2 to FYEKMQ. The sample's treatment or condition label is to be understood as: oral pan-JAK inhibitor, 5-10 mg twice daily. Peripheral blood and lesional scalp punch biopsies were obtained from patients with alopecia areata. After PBMCs were isolated by density centrifugation and stained for CD3, CD4 and CD8, a FACSAria was used to sort CD4+ and CD8+ T cells. This clone has more than one count but fewer than ten. Which antigen it targets is not known. Per-base qualities were not stored, and no clone one base away is much larger. What the authors observed across the whole study: TCR sequences shared between patients were less clear than in mice, possibly partly because of HLA diversity in the patient population. Because the treated cohort was small and had just a single nonresponder, larger studies are needed to establish links between baseline CD8+ expansion and response. Higher clonality and more expanded CD8+ clones were observed in lesional scalp than in normal scalp, particularly in alopecia totalis/universalis, a finding suggestive of antigenic drive. Unlike mouse skin, where gammadelta T cells dominate, normal human skin contains resident alphabeta T cells that get sequenced too, which complicates analysis of the scalp TCR repertoire. During tofacitinib treatment, many expanded lesional clones stuck around in both scalp and blood, and this persistence may partly explain why relapse happens after treatment is stopped. Tofacitinib significantly decreased scalp clonality and the number of expanded CD8+ clones among the top 100 scalp clones.

The source of this sequence is a human donor with alopecia areata. This sequence uses TRBV13 and TRBJ2-2; the D region possibly corresponds to TRBD1 (5 bases align). Sequences were derived from CD8+ T cells sorted from blood, sampled at approximately week 42, from a patient treated with tofacitinib. Here the CDR3 is given as CASSTTKTTEKLPKENTGELFF. DNA sequence: TGTGCCAGCAGTACAACCAAGACGACAGAGAAACTCCCAAAAGAGAACACCGGGGAGCTGTTTTTT.